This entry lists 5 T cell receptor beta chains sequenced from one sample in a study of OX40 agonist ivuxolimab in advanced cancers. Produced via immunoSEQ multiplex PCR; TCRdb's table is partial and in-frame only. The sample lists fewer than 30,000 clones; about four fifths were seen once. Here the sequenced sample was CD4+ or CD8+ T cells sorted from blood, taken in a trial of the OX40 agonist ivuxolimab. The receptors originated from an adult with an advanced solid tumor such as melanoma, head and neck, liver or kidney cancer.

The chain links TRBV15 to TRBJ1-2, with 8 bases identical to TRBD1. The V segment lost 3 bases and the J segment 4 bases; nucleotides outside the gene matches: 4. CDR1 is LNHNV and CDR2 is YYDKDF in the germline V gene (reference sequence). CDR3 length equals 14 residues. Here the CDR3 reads CATSSDTGGYGYTF. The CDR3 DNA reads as TGTGCCACCAGCAGTGATACAGGGGGCTATGGCTACACCTTC.

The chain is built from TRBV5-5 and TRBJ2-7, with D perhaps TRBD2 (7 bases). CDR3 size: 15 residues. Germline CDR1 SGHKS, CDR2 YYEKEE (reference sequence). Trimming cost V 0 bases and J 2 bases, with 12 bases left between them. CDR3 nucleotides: TGTGCCAGCAGCTTGGTACAGGGACTAACCTACGAGCAGTACTTC. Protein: CASSLVQGLTYEQYF.

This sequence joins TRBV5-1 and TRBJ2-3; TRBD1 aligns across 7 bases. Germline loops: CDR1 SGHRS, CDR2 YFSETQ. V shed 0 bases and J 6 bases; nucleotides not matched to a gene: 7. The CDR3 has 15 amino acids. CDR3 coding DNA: TGCGCCAGCAGCTTGGAAGGGGGCTTCGCTGATACGCAGTATTTT. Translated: CASSLEGGFADTQYF.

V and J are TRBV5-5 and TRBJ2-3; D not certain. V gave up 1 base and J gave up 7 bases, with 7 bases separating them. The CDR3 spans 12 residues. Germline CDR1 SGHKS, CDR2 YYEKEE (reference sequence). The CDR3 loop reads CASSLFIHTQYF. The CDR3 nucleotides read TGTGCCAGCAGCTTGTTCATTCATACGCAGTATTTT. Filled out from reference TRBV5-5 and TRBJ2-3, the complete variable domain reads DAGVTQSPTHLIKTRGQQVTLRCSPISGHKSVSWYQQVLGQGPQFIFQYYEKEERGRGNFPDRFSARQFPNYSSELNVNALLLGDSALYLCASSLFIHTQYFGPGTRLTVL.

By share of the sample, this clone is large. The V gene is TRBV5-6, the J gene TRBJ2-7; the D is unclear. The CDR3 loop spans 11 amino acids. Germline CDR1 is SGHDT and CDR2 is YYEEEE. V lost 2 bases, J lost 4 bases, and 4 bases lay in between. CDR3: CASSFEYEQYF. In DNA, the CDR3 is TGTGCCAGCAGCTTCGAGTACGAGCAGTACTTC.